This T cell receptor beta chain was captured by sequencing in a study of cytomegalovirus exposure and HLA in healthy donors. This CDR3 is 13 amino acids long. The germline gives CDR1 MGHRA, CDR2 YSYEKL. V shed 4 bases, J shed 13 bases, and the junction held 12 bases outside the gene matches. The PCR had 60 Vbeta and 13 Jbeta primers. Profiled with immunoSEQ multiplex PCR; TCRdb holds only in-frame clones, not every one. The sample lists about 94,000 clones, around three fifths seen once, with roughly 3.9% in the top ten. This clone appeared a few times. This clonotype originated in a man aged 25 to 40 in good health and CMV-seronegative. The gene calls are TRBV4-1 and TRBJ1-2; 7 bases fit TRBD1. Source material: PBMCs. Written as DNA, the CDR3 is TGCGCCAGCAGCCCTGGGACAGTCCCCATGCCCACCTTC. Encoded protein: CASSPGTVPMPTF.